This T cell receptor beta chain was recorded in a study of cytomegalovirus exposure and HLA in healthy donors. V dropped 2 bases and J dropped 6; count of bases not matched to a gene: 5. CDR3 length: 15 residues. The germline gives CDR1 SEHNR, CDR2 FQNEAQ (reference sequence). 13 Jbeta primers and 60 Vbeta primers were used for the PCR. Profiled with immunoSEQ multiplex PCR; TCRdb holds only in-frame clones, not every one. The repertoire has more than 95,000 clones, around 74% of them found once; the top ten carry roughly 8.6%. This receptor was obtained from a woman aged 40-49 years in good health and CMV-seropositive. Sequencing was performed on PBMCs. V usage is TRBV7-9 and J usage is TRBJ2-2; 8 bases map to TRBD2. The chain's CDR3 is CASSLFAGGAGELFF. CDR3 nucleotides: TGTGCCAGCAGCTTATTCGCCGGGGGGGCCGGGGAGCTGTTTTTT.